This TCR beta chain was sequenced during a study of CD8 T cells in Susac syndrome. cDNA came from roughly 0.53 to 1 ug RNA primed by random hexamers. With immunoSEQ multiplex PCR, TCR beta CDR3 was amplified across 54 Vbeta and 13 Jbeta. Using its own MiXCR run on the immunoSEQ multiplex PCR reads, TCRdb lists one record per CDR3 protein. The sample includes 100,000 to 150,000 distinct CDR3 sequences, over 80% of them seen just once. In blood CD8+ and CD4+ T cells, TCR beta underwent sequencing. The V and J ends lost 2 bases and 6 bases, in that order; junction bases with no gene match: 5. Germline-derived CDR1 and CDR2 are SEHNR and FQNEAQ (reference sequence). This CDR3 is built from 14 residues.

The chain couples TRBV7-9 to TRBJ1-1; 8 bases align to TRBD1. The sequenced sample consisted of CD8+ T cells from PBMCs. This TCR came from a human donor with multiple sclerosis. For the CDR3, the DNA is TGTGCCAGCAGCTTACCTCGGACAGGGCCTGAAGCTTTCTTT. It is translated as CASSLPRTGPEAFF. Using reference TRBV7-9 and TRBJ1-1 for the parts outside the CDR3, the full variable domain is DTGVSQNPRHKITKRGQNVTFRCDPISEHNRLYWYRQTLGQGPEFLTYFQNEAQLEKSRLLSDRFSAERPKGSFSTLEIQRTEQGDSAMYLCASSLPRTGPEAFFGQGTRLTVV.